This T cell receptor (beta chain) was found in a study of blood T cell repertoires in COVID-19. The V end was cut by 4 bases, the J end by 3 bases, with 9 bases between. This CDR3 has 13 residues. The V gene's germline CDR1 is MGHDK and CDR2 SYGVNS. This table comes from immunoSEQ multiplex PCR, and its TCRdb copy is limited to in-frame clones, with some not included. The sample lists about 350,000 clones; roughly 87% were seen once. This clone was detected many times. The receptor was derived from a man aged 25-40 years with COVID-19, enrolled during active disease. What was sequenced was peripheral blood. The chain couples TRBV25-1 to TRBJ1-2; D remains ambiguous. CDR3 coding DNA: TGTGCCAGCAGTGGCGGCACTTACTATGGCTACACCTTC. It yields the protein CASSGGTYYGYTF.